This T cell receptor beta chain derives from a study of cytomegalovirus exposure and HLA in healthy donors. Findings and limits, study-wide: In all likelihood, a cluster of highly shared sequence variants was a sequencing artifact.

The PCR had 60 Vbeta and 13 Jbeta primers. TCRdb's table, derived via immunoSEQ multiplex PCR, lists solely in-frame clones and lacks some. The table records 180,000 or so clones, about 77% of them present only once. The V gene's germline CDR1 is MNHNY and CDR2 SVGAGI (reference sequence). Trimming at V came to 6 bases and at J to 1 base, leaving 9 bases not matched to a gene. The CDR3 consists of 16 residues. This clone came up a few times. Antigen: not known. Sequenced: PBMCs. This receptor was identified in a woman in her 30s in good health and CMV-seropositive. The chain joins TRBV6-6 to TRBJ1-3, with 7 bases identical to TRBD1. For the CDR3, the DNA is TGTGCCAGCAGCTCTCGAGGGGGCGCTTCTGGAAACACCATATATTTT. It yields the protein CASSSRGGASGNTIYF.